This TCR beta chain was sequenced in a study of CD8 T cells in Susac syndrome. Remarks on this clonotype: Its specificity is unknown.

This CDR3 spans 14 amino acids. Germline CDR1 is SGHNT and CDR2 is YYREEE (reference sequence). Between the trimmed V and J ends, which lost 2 bases and 1 base, there was a span of 10 bases. Findings and limits, study-wide: Only a relatively small number of individuals were included in the TCR sequencing and HLA analysis.

Reverse transcription of about 0.45 to 1 ug RNA used random hexamers. The CDR3 of TCR beta was amplified by immunoSEQ multiplex PCR across 54 Vbeta and 13 Jbeta. TCRdb used MiXCR to reprocess the immunoSEQ multiplex PCR reads, holding one entry per CDR3 protein. The sample gives about 290,000 distinct CDR3 sequences, 70% to 90% of which show up once; 0.2% to 0.25% is in the top ten. The authors carried out high-throughput sequencing of TCR beta. They applied it to CD8+ and CD4+ T cells obtained from blood. The TEMRA cells underwent FACS enrichment, while the CD8+ and CD4+ T cells underwent negative isolation.

This chain joins TRBV5-4 and TRBJ2-7; possible D gene TRBD2, 5 bases. This receptor was taken from a human donor with multiple sclerosis. Sequencing input: CD8+ T cells from PBMCs. Written as DNA, the CDR3 is TGTGCCAGCAGCTTTGGACTTGCTTCCTACGAGCAGTACTTC. It codes for CASSFGLASYEQYF. Drawing the rest from reference TRBV5-4 and TRBJ2-7, the complete variable domain is ETGVTQSPTHLIKTRGQQVTLRCSSQSGHNTVSWYQQALGQGPQFIFQYYREEENGRGNFPPRFSGLQFPNYSSELNVNALELDDSALYLCASSFGLASYEQYFGPGTRLTVT.